Sequencing of this TCR beta chain was carried out in a study of beta chain features in type 1 diabetes. Background on the study: Sorted cells from all samples, numbering 95 million to 140 million, were examined.

Since all of the isolated RNA was reverse transcribed, expressed TCRB transcripts were what got sequenced. Approximately 3.5 million reads per sample on average were obtained from naive, central memory and regulatory T cell samples. Data came from immunoSEQ multiplex PCR; TCRdb stores just in-frame clones and leaves some out. The sample carries about 230,000 clones, 16% recorded once. Study findings and constraints: Shortening that was moderate but significant affected the TCRB CDR3s of Type 1 diabetes patients in all four CD4+ subsets.

About this clone: Antigen specificity is unknown.

This CDR3 is built from 15 residues. Germline lookup yields CDR1 SGHTA and CDR2 FQGNSA. The ends were cut back, 5 bases at V and 0 bases at J, with 12 bases in the middle. The TCR comes from a man aged 25-45 years with type 1 diabetes. The chain is built from TRBV7-2 and TRBJ2-3, with TRBD2 as a possible D gene (5 bases). The source material was naive CD4+ T cells from blood. The CDR3 DNA reads as TGTGCCAGCAGCCTGATTAAGCGGAGCACAGATACGCAGTATTTT. It translates to CASSLIKRSTDTQYF.